Shown below are 19 T cell receptor beta chains from a single sample sequenced in a study of Graves' ophthalmopathy and Graves' hyperthyroidism. RNA transcripts were the template, and TCR beta CDR3 regions were amplified from them. Second-round multiplex PCR followed a first-round RT-PCR using HTBI primers. Each CDR3 protein gets one entry after TCRdb re-called the multiplex PCR reads with MiXCR. The sample lists over a million distinct CDR3 sequences, 35% to 45% occurring once. The material sequenced was peripheral blood or thyroid tissue (not recorded which). These receptors originate from an adult man with Graves' hyperthyroidism.

In this sample, this clonotype turned up a few times. The chain couples TRBV28 to TRBJ2-7, with 7 bases lining up with TRBD2. Germline assignment: CDR1 MDHEN and CDR2 SYDVKM. This CDR3 comprises 14 residues. J was trimmed by 5 bases and V by 2 bases; bases with no gene match: 6. CDR3 in amino acids: CASSLAAGDHEQYF. The DNA of the CDR3 is TGTGCCAGCAGTTTAGCGGCGGGGGACCACGAGCAGTACTTC.

This clonotype appeared once. One end of the junction varies from germline; a read error may be responsible. V gene TRBV15 combines with J gene TRBJ1-1; 10 nucleotides align to TRBD1. The germline V gene has CDR1 LNHNV and CDR2 YYDKDF (reference sequence). CDR3 length: 11 residues. CDR3 DNA sequence: TGTGCCACCAGCGGTAGACCGGGACAGGGGTTT. Protein sequence: CATSGRPGQGF.

There are many counts of this clonotype. The chain is built from TRBV20-1 and TRBJ1-2; D unresolved. V was pared by 3 bases and J by 6 bases, with 8 bases between. CDR1 and CDR2 (germline): DFQATT, SNEGSKA (reference sequence). CDR3 size: 11 residues. The chain's CDR3 is CSASRQDGYTF. The CDR3 region has the DNA TGCAGTGCTAGCCGTCAGGATGGCTACACCTTC.

To note about this clonotype: Just one base apart from a much larger clone, this may be a read error. The chain recombines TRBV29-1 with TRBJ2-3; 8 nucleotides match TRBD1. This CDR3 is built from 14 residues. Germline V gene data show CDR1 as SQVTM and CDR2 as ANQGSEA. The V segment lost 4 bases and the J segment 5 bases; nucleotides outside the gene matches: 8. Here the CDR3 reads CSVVRTGMGDTQYF. The CDR3 bases are TGCAGCGTTGTTCGGACAGGGATGGGAGATACGCAGTATTTT.

In regard to this clonotype: A much larger clone differs from this one at a single base, so this may be a read error. This sequence joins TRBV19 and TRBJ1-2, with D uncertain. The CDR3 has 15 residues. The germline V gene encodes CDR1 LNHDA and CDR2 SQIVND (reference sequence). CDR3: CASSIDSWTDPGCTF. In DNA form, the CDR3 reads TGTGCCAGTAGTATAGATTCTTGGACGGATCCTGGCTGCACCTTC. The whole variable domain, filled in from reference TRBV19 and TRBJ1-2, reads DGGITQSPKYLFRKEGQNVTLSCEQNLNHDAMYWYRQDPGQGLRLIYYSQIVNDFQKGDIAEGYSVSREKKESFPLTVTSAQKNPTAFYLCASSIDSWTDPGCTFGSGTRLTVV.

This clonotype was detected ten times or more. The CDR3 is CASSFVGVISEQYF. CDR3 nucleotides: TGTGCCAGCAGCTTTGTAGGGGTTATCTCCGAGCAGTACTTC. This rearrangement joins TRBV7-9 to TRBJ2-7, with a possible D match to TRBD1 (5 bases). Trimming left V 3 bases short and J 6 bases short, with 15 bases between. CDR3 size: 14 residues. Per the germline V gene, CDR1 is SEHNR and CDR2 is FQNEAQ (reference sequence).

The chain recombines TRBV2 with TRBJ1-4; D not resolved. CDR1 is SNHLY and CDR2 is FYNNEI in the germline V gene. This CDR3 is 12 amino acids long. The ends were cut back, 6 bases at V and 4 bases at J, with 6 bases in the middle. CDR3 DNA sequence: TGTGCCAGCAGCGCAGATAATGAAAAACTGTTTTTT. It is translated as CASSADNEKLFF.

J is TRBJ2-5 and V is TRBV11-2; 11 nucleotides line up with TRBD2. Germline assignment: CDR1 SGHAT and CDR2 FQNNGV. Germline trimming cut 5 bases from V and 0 bases from J; bases unmatched to any gene: 17. The CDR3 runs to 20 residues. The CDR3 region is CASSHKPRSSGRRYQETQYF. In DNA, the CDR3 is TGTGCCAGCAGCCACAAACCAAGGTCTAGCGGGAGGCGGTACCAAGAGACCCAGTACTTC. The variable domain in full, completed from reference TRBV11-2 and TRBJ2-5, reads EAGVAQSPRYKIIEKRQSVAFWCNPISGHATLYWYQQILGQGPKLLIQFQNNGVVDDSQLPKDRFSAERLKGVDSTLKIQPAKLEDSAVYLCASSHKPRSSGRRYQETQYFGPGTRLLVL.

The CDR3 here is CASSTPPRPGSWFVADEKLFF. In DNA form, the CDR3 reads TGTGCCAGCAGTACCCCCCCACGGCCAGGCTCGTGGTTCGTGGCGGATGAAAAACTGTTTTTT. The gene calls are TRBV6-5 and TRBJ1-4; no definite D call. Germline CDR1 is MNHEY and CDR2 is SVGAGI. CDR3 length: 21 amino acids. Trimming removed 5 bases from V and 6 bases from J, with 34 bases in between.

This chain connects TRBV4-3 to TRBJ1-5; D may be TRBD1 (5 bases). Germline V gene data show CDR1 as LGHNA and CDR2 as YSLEER. Trimming shortened V by 4 bases and J by 5 bases, and 15 bases separated the two germline ends. This CDR3 has 15 residues. Here the CDR3 reads CASSLERGRDQPQHF. CDR3 nucleotide sequence: TGCGCCAGCAGCCTGGAGAGGGGTAGAGATCAGCCCCAGCATTTT.

J is TRBJ2-2 and V is TRBV15; TRBD2 aligns across 9 bases. This CDR3 region has 16 residues. V was clipped by 2 bases and J by 5 bases; unmatched bases: 6. CDR1 and CDR2 from the germline V gene are LNHNV and YYDKDF (reference sequence). For the CDR3, the DNA is TGTGCCACCAGCAGAATTAGCGGGAGTGGGACCGGGGAGCTGTTTTTT. Protein sequence: CATSRISGSGTGELFF.

This clonotype was seen only a few times. This chain connects TRBV7-2 to TRBJ1-4; D might be TRBD1 (6 bases). CDR3 size: 17 residues. Germline lookup yields CDR1 SGHTA and CDR2 FQGNSA. V dropped 8 bases and J dropped 0 bases, with 19 bases sitting between them. The chain's CDR3 is CASAKDSVPPTNEKLFF. CDR3 bases: TGTGCCAGCGCAAAGGACAGCGTACCCCCAACTAATGAAAAACTGTTTTTT.

The sample holds a few counts of this clonotype. At one of its ends the junction is not consistent with the germline gene, which may arise from a read error. The genes are TRBV20-1 and TRBJ1-2; 7 bases map to TRBD1. In germline, CDR1 is DFQATT, CDR2 SNEGSKA (reference sequence). The CDR3 runs 14 residues. The CDR3 region has the DNA TGCAGCGCTAGAGTGGGGGGACAGCTCTATGGCTACACCTTC. This sequence encodes CSARVGGQLYGYTF.

This clonotype was picked up one time. The chain carries TRBV7-9 and TRBJ1-5; 7 bases match TRBD1. Germline V gives CDR1 SEHNR, CDR2 FQNEAQ (reference sequence). J lost 1 base, V lost 2 bases, and 5 bases had no gene match. The CDR3 contains 16 residues. In DNA form, the CDR3 reads TGTGCCAGCAGCTTATATTCGACAGGGAGCAATCAGCCCCAGCATTTT. This translates into CASSLYSTGSNQPQHF.

V gene TRBV9 combines with J gene TRBJ2-7, with TRBD1 matching over 9 bases. CDR3 length: 16 amino acids. The V segment lost 4 bases and the J segment 2 bases; nucleotides outside the gene matches: 10. Germline V gene data show CDR1 as SGDLS and CDR2 as YYNGEE. Written as DNA, the CDR3 is TGTGCCAGCAGCCACCGTTCGGGGACAGGGACCTACGAGCAGTACTTC. Translating gives CASSHRSGTGTYEQYF.

This clonotype was observed a few times. The chain couples TRBV12-3 or TRBV12-4 to TRBJ1-2, with unresolved D. The CDR3 is 13 amino acids. Trimming shortened V by 0 bases and J by 12 bases, and 14 bases separated the two germline ends. The CDR3 here is CASSLALKEENTF. Written as DNA, the CDR3 is TGTGCCAGCAGTTTAGCCTTAAAAGAGGAGAACACCTTC.

The V and J genes are TRBV4-1 and TRBJ1-6; D is unclear. From germline, CDR1 is MGHRA and CDR2 YSYEKL. The CDR3 sequence is 16 residues long. V was pared by 0 bases and J by 8 bases, with 14 bases between. The CDR3 DNA reads TGCGCCAGCAGCCAAGACACTCCCTTTTATGATTCACCCCTCCACTTT. Encoded protein: CASSQDTPFYDSPLHF.

The rearrangement links TRBV12-3 or TRBV12-4 to TRBJ1-3; D is ambiguous. The CDR3 consists of 16 residues. Trimming left V 3 bases short and J 1 base short, with 13 bases between. The CDR3: CASSFLGRFSGNTIYF. In nucleotides, the CDR3 is TGTGCCAGCAGTTTTTTGGGGAGGTTTTCTGGAAACACCATATATTTT.

The J gene is TRBJ2-7, the V gene TRBV10-3, with D hard to call. The CDR3 extends over 16 amino acids. Looked up from germline, CDR1 is ENHRY and CDR2 is SYGVKD. V lost 10 bases, J lost 0 bases, and 22 bases lay in between. The CDR3 DNA sequence: TGTGCCAGCAGCACCAAGGACCGCTCAGCCTCCTACGAGCAGTACTTC. Translating gives CASSTKDRSASYEQYF.